The clone carrying this T cell receptor (beta chain) has a count of ten or more. The antigen is unknown. Trimming shortened V by 0 bases and J by 6 bases, and 7 bases separated the two germline ends. CDR1 and CDR2 from the germline V gene are SGHNT and YYREEE (reference sequence). The CDR3 runs 14 residues. These data originate in a study of human T cells and chemical hapten exposure. Study results and caveats: Sensitizing with DPC caused no change in TCRs above 1 in 1000 frequency.

In the source study's methods: The number of TCRs in each sample had a median of approximately 90,000 and spanned 23,224 to 690,600. TCRdb fed the RACE reads into MiXCR, producing one record per CDR3 protein. These V and J calls originate from TCRdb's pipeline instead of the authors' own analysis. Of approximately 370,000 distinct CDR3 sequences listed, approximately 5.8% are singletons. The time point denotes: pre-sensitization, week 0. Sample treatment: therapeutic diphenylcyclopropenone sensitization with weekly scalp DPC. Those who donated were patients with alopecia, 18 to 70 years of age, and suitable for DPC.

The J gene is TRBJ1-6, the V gene TRBV5-4; D gene ambiguous. This clonotype originated in a woman aged 18-29 years with alopecia areata. Some clones in this sample may be carry-over from other donors' samples. Here the sequenced sample was whole blood, taken in connection with sensitization to the hapten diphenylcyclopropenone (DPC). The CDR3 DNA follows: TGTGCCAGCAGCTTGGACAGCTTTAATTCACCCCTCCACTTT. This translates into CASSLDSFNSPLHF.